This T cell receptor (beta chain) was identified in a study of cytomegalovirus exposure and HLA in healthy donors. Findings and caveats of the study: In a later analysis, the majority of CMV-associated beta chains seemingly showed HLA restriction. A prior analysis recorded that most TCR beta V segments were productive about 90% or about 30% of the time. Links to common viral pathogens appeared, in a later analysis, for several of the most significant clusters.

Comment on this clone: Its antigen is not identified.

Primers for the PCR totalled 60 Vbeta and 13 Jbeta. The method was immunoSEQ multiplex PCR; TCRdb's version includes in-frame clones alone and lacks a portion of them. The sample includes 200,000 to 300,000 clones, roughly four fifths of them seen just once. V shed 6 bases and J shed 7 bases, with 20 bases lying between them. The CDR3 sequence is 15 residues long. Germline loops: CDR1 SGHDT, CDR2 YYEEEE. Sequencing was done on a sample of PBMCs. J is TRBJ1-3 and V is TRBV5-6, with D possibly TRBD1 on 6 matching bases. This receptor was obtained from a woman in her sixties in good health and CMV-seropositive. The CDR3 DNA reads TGTGCCAGCAACCAATTACAGGGAAGGGGGAACACCATATATTTT. Protein: CASNQLQGRGNTIYF.